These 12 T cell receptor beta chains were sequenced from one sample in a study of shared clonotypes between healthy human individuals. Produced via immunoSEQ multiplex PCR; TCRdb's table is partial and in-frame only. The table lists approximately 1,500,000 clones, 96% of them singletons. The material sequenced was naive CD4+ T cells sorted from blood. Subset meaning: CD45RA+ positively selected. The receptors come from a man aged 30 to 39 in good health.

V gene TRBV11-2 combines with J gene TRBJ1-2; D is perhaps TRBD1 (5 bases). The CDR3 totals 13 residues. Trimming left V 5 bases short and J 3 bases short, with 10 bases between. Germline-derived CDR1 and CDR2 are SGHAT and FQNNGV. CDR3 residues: CASSQDSYYGYTF. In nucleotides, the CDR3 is TGTGCCAGCAGCCAAGACAGCTACTATGGCTACACCTTC.

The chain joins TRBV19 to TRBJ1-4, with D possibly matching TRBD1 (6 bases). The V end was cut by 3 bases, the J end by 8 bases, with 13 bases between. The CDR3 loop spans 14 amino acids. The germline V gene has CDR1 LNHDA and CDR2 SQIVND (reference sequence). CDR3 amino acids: CASSIVAGVEKLFF. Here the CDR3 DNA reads TGTGCCAGTAGTATCGTGGCAGGGGTGGAAAAACTGTTTTTT. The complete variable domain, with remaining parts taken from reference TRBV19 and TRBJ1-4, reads DGGITQSPKYLFRKEGQNVTLSCEQNLNHDAMYWYRQDPGQGLRLIYYSQIVNDFQKGDIAEGYSVSREKKESFPLTVTSAQKNPTAFYLCASSIVAGVEKLFFGSGTQLSVL.

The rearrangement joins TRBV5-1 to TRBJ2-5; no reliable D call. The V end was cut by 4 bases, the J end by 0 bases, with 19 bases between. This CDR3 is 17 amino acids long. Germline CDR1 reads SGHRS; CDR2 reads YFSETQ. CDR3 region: CASSPGTAGSNQETQYF. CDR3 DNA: TGCGCCAGCAGCCCCGGAACGGCAGGTAGCAACCAAGAGACCCAGTACTTC.

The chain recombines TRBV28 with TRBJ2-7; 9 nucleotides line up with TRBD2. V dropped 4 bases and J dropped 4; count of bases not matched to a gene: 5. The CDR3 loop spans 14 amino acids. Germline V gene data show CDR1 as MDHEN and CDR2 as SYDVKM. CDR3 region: CASSWNSGRYEQYF. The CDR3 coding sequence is TGTGCCAGCAGTTGGAATAGCGGGAGATACGAGCAGTACTTC.

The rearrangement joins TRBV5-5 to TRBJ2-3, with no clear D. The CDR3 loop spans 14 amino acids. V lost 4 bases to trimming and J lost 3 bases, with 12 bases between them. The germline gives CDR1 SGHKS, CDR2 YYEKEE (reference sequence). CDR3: CASSRALGTDTQYF. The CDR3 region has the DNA TGTGCCAGCAGCAGGGCTCTTGGGACAGATACGCAGTATTTT.

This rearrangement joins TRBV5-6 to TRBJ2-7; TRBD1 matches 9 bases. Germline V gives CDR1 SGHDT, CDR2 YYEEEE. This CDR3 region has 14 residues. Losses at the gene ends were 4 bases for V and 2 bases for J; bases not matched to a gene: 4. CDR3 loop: CASSPGQGPYEQYF. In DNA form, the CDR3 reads TGTGCCAGCAGCCCGGGACAGGGACCCTACGAGCAGTACTTC.

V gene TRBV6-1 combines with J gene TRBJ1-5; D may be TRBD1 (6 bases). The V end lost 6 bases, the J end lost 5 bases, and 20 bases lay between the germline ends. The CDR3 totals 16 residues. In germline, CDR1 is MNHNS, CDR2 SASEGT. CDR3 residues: CASREPHRVEHQPQHF. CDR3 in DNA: TGTGCCAGCAGGGAACCCCACAGGGTCGAGCATCAGCCCCAGCATTTT.

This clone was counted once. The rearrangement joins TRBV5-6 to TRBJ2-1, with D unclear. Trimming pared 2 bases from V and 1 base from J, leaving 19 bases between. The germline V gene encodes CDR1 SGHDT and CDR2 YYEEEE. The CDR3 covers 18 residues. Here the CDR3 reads CASSFKGTPGGSYNEQFF. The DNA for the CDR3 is TGTGCCAGCAGCTTCAAAGGAACGCCGGGCGGTTCCTACAATGAGCAGTTCTTC.

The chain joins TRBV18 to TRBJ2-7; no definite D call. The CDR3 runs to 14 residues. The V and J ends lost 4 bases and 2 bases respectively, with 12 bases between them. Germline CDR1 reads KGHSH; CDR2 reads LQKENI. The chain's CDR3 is CASSRPGLPYEQYF. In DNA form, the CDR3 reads TGTGCCAGCTCACGCCCAGGCCTCCCCTACGAGCAGTACTTC.

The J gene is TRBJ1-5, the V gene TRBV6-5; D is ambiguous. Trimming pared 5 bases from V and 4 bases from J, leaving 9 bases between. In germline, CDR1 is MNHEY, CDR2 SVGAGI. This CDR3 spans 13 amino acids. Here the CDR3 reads CASSVRRNQPQHF. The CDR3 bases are TGTGCCAGCAGTGTCAGGAGGAATCAGCCCCAGCATTTT.

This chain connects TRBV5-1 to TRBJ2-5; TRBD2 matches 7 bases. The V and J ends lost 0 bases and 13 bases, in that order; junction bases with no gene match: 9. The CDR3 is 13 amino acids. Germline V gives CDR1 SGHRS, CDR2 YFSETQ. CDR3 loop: CASSLGQPREGYF. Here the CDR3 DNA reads TGCGCCAGCAGCTTGGGACAGCCAAGGGAGGGGTACTTC. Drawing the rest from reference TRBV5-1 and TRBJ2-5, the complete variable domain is KAGVTQTPRYLIKTRGQQVTLSCSPISGHRSVSWYQQTPGQGLQFLFEYFSETQRNKGNFPGRFSGRQFSNSRSEMNVSTLELGDSALYLCASSLGQPREGYFGPGTRLLVL.

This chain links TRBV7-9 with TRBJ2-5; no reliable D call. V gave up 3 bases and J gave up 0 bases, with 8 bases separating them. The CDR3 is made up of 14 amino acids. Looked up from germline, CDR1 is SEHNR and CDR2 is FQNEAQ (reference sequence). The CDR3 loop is CASSLVRNQETQYF. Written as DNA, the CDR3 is TGTGCCAGCAGCTTGGTGCGGAACCAAGAGACCCAGTACTTC.